This record looks at one T cell receptor beta chain sequence and its context. What antigen it recognizes has not been identified. The input lacks base qualities; no much larger clone sits a single base away. This specimen belongs to a study of Ad26.COV2.S vaccination and SARS-CoV-2 variants (dated by TCRdb to the early 2020s). For context, the study as a whole: The specificity and breadth of SARS-CoV-2-reactive T cell receptors after Ad26.COV2.S vaccination were assessed by TCRbeta repertoire sequencing. The TCR-sequenced set comprised around 30 samples: some 19 Ad26.COV2.S vaccine recipients, 5 placebo recipients and 8 SARS-CoV-2 convalescent individuals.

Interpreted using the paper, the time point label stands for: individuals recovered from natural SARS-CoV-2 infection. TCRbeta CDR3 regions were sequenced with the immunoSEQ Assay. After extraction, genomic DNA underwent amplification by bias-controlled multiplex PCR, followed by high-throughput sequencing. On the study's bioinformatics: Collapsing and filtering of sequences were performed to quantify the absolute abundance of each unique TCRbeta CDR3 region. T cell fraction was estimated by normalizing TCRbeta template counts to usable DNA, which was measured by amplifying reference genes present in all nucleated cells. Repertoire TCRs were annotated as SARS-CoV-2-specific by exact matching of V gene, CDR3 amino acid sequence and J gene to a known reactive TCR set. MIRA supplied the reference SARS-CoV-2 TCR set, which was filtered for enrichment in COVID-19-positive ImmuneCODE repertoires so that public or cross-reactive TCRs were removed. Using the MIRA antigens, annotated TCRs were further analysed by specific ORF or by position within an ORF. Breadth was defined as the number of annotated unique rearrangements divided by the total number of unique productive rearrangements, and depth was defined as the summed frequency of the annotated unique rearrangements. Two-sided Wilcoxon rank-sum tests were applied when comparing TCR breadth between groups. TCRdb holds this immuneACCESS table with in-frame rearrangements only. Some clones are missing; in checked studies, unresolved V genes explain under half, and the rest has no known cause. V, J and clone size derive from that table, while D and trimming were established from the DNA sequence. The table for this sample lists about 350,000 clones; roughly nine tenths of them were counted only once. Of the sample, 3.9% is held by the ten largest clones.

Findings and caveats that apply to the study as a whole: Higher spike-specific TCR breadth was observed in Ad26.COV2.S recipients than in placebo recipients (P = 0.0014). After vaccination, spike-specific CD8+ and CD4+ T cell responses were reported to show substantial breadth. Non-spike TCR breadth was comparable between vaccine and placebo recipients, consistent with the vaccine containing only spike. The authors noted that the TCR breadth and depth analyses may have underestimated total T cell responses.

The junction carries 9 bases between V and J, which are trimmed by 0 bases and 0 bases respectively. The germline V gene (reference sequence) specifies GTSNPN as CDR1 and SVGIG as CDR2. The CDR3 has 15 amino acids, counting the end cysteine and phenylalanine. This entry keeps only the CDR3 DNA: 45 bases, framed from base 1. The rearrangement joined TRBV30 to TRBJ2-1, with TRBD2 as a weak D call on 5 bases. The sequencing used peripheral blood, collected after recovery from COVID-19. The clonotype originates from a human donor who had recovered from COVID-19. The base sequence is TGTGCCTGGAGTGTACCGGACTCCTCCTACAATGAGCAGTTCTTC. Translated, it reads CAWSVPDSSYNEQFF.